The 10 T cell receptor beta chains in this list originate from one sample, sequenced in a study of blood T cell repertoires in COVID-19. Only in-frame clones appear in the TCRdb table, and some are missing; sequencing was by immunoSEQ multiplex PCR. The profile covers about 200,000 clones, with roughly nine tenths appearing a single time and approximately 8% taken by the ten largest. The material sequenced was PBMCs or T cells enriched from blood (not recorded which). The receptor set was obtained from a woman under 30 who had recovered from COVID-19.

This chain links TRBV3-1 (or the pseudogene TRBV3-2) with TRBJ1-1; 8 nucleotides line up with TRBD1. Germline V gene lookup returns CDR1 LGHDT and CDR2 YNNKEL (reference sequence). The trim removed 2 bases at V and 11 bases at J, leaving 7 bases unmatched. CDR3 length: 13 amino acids. The chain's CDR3 is CASSQKGRGLAFF. The CDR3 coding sequence is TGTGCCAGCAGCCAAAAAGGCAGGGGGCTTGCTTTCTTT.

J is TRBJ1-1 and V is TRBV6-5; D remains unclear. The V and J ends lost 2 bases and 2 bases respectively, with 9 bases between them. Germline V gene data show CDR1 as MNHEY and CDR2 as SVGAGI. The CDR3 totals 14 residues. CDR3 in amino acids: CASSYRSENTEAFF. DNA for the CDR3: TGTGCCAGCAGTTACCGAAGCGAAAACACTGAAGCTTTCTTT.

The chain carries TRBV3-1 (or the pseudogene TRBV3-2) and TRBJ2-5; maybe TRBD1 (5 bases). Trimming shortened V by 0 bases and J by 4 bases, and 12 bases separated the two germline ends. Germline-derived CDR1 and CDR2 are LGHDT and YNNKEL (reference sequence). The CDR3 runs to 15 residues. DNA for the CDR3: TGTGCCAGCAGCCAAGATAAGGGGTGGGGAGAGACCCAGTACTTC. Its protein is CASSQDKGWGETQYF.

This rearrangement joins TRBV18 to TRBJ1-4; 7 positions match TRBD1. Germline values: CDR1 KGHSH, CDR2 LQKENI. This CDR3 spans 15 amino acids. After removal of 1 base from V and 7 bases from J, the junction contained 6 bases not matched to a gene. The CDR3 protein is CASSPLRQGSEKLFF. The CDR3 DNA is TGTGCCAGCTCACCACTTCGACAGGGATCTGAAAAACTGTTTTTT.

The chain combines TRBV24-1 with TRBJ2-5; D perhaps matches TRBD1 (6 bases). This CDR3 region has 15 residues. CDR1 and CDR2 (germline): KGHDR, SFDVKD. The V end lost 0 bases, the J end lost 2 bases, and 9 bases lay between the germline ends. Written as DNA, the CDR3 is TGTGCCACCAGTGATTTGGCCGGGACACAAGAGACCCAGTACTTC. Protein sequence: CATSDLAGTQETQYF.

The V gene is TRBV6-5, the J gene TRBJ1-2; D is perhaps TRBD1 (5 bases). Looked up from germline, CDR1 is MNHEY and CDR2 is SVGAGI. The CDR3 contains 13 residues. The V end lost 6 bases, the J end lost 3 bases, and 11 bases lay between the germline ends. CDR3 protein: CASSPSGYYGYTF. The CDR3 coding sequence is TGTGCCAGCAGCCCCTCAGGGTACTATGGCTACACCTTC.

The chain uses TRBV9 and TRBJ1-3, with 7 bases identical to TRBD1. With 0 bases clipped from V and 3 bases from J, the junction kept 9 bases outside the gene matches. The CDR3 sequence is 17 residues long. CDR1 and CDR2 (germline): SGDLS, YYNGEE. This chain's CDR3 is CASSVATGDSSGNTIYF. CDR3 bases: TGTGCCAGCAGCGTAGCTACTGGGGACAGCAGTGGAAACACCATATATTTT.

The chain employs TRBV3-1 (or the pseudogene TRBV3-2) and TRBJ1-1; D is unclear. The length of the CDR3 is 14 residues. The germline V and J ends were trimmed by 3 bases and 1 base, with 9 bases remaining between them. Germline lookup yields CDR1 LGHDT and CDR2 YNNKEL (reference sequence). CDR3: CASSHRRGNTEAFF. CDR3 DNA: TGTGCCAGCAGCCACCGCCGGGGGAACACTGAAGCTTTCTTT.

The genes are TRBV10-3 and TRBJ2-5, with D tentatively TRBD1 (6 bases). Trimming left V 10 bases short and J 5 bases short, with 17 bases between. CDR1 ENHRY and CDR2 SYGVKD come from the germline V gene. This CDR3 has 13 amino acids. The CDR3 region has the DNA TGTGCCACCCATGACAGGAGGAGGGAGACCCAGTACTTC. Amino acid sequence: CATHDRRRETQYF.

The V gene is TRBV2, the J gene TRBJ1-4; 7 bases match TRBD1. The trim removed 5 bases at V and 5 bases at J, leaving 8 bases unmatched. This CDR3 has 15 amino acids. CDR1 is SNHLY, CDR2 FYNNEI, per germline. Written as DNA, the CDR3 is TGTGCCAGCAGTCCCCGACAGGGTAAAAATGAAAAACTGTTTTTT. It specifies CASSPRQGKNEKLFF.